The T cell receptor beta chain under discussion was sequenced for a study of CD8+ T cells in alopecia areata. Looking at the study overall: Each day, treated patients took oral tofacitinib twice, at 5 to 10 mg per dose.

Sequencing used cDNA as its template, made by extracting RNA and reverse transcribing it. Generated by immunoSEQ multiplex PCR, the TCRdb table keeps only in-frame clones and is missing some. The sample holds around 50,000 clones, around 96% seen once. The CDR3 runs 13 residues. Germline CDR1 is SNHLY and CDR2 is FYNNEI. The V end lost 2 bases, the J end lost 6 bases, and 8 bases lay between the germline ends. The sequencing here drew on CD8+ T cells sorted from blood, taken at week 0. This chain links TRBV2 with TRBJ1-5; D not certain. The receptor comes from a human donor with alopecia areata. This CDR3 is CASSETATQPQHF. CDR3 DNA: TGTGCCAGCAGTGAAACAGCTACTCAGCCCCAGCATTTT. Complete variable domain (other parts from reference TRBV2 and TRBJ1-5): EPEVTQTPSHQVTQMGQEVILRCVPISNHLYFYWYRQILGQKVEFLVSFYNNEISEKSEIFDDQFSVERPDGSNFTLKIRSTKLEDSAMYFCASSETATQPQHFGDGTRLSIL.